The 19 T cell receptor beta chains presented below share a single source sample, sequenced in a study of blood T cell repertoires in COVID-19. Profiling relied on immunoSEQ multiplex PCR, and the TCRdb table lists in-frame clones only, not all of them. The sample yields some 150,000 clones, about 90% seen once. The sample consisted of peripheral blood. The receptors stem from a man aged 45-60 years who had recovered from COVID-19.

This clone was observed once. The DNA for the CDR3 is TGTGCCAGCAGTATGGACAGGGAGGTCTATGGCTACACCTTC. Amino acid sequence: CASSMDREVYGYTF. This chain joins TRBV2 and TRBJ1-2; TRBD1 aligns across 8 bases. Unmatched junction bases numbered 6, after V lost 5 bases and J lost 4 bases. This CDR3 contains 14 residues. From germline, CDR1 is SNHLY and CDR2 FYNNEI. The full variable domain, with the rest looked up from reference TRBV2 and TRBJ1-2, is EPEVTQTPSHQVTQMGQEVILRCVPISNHLYFYWYRQILGQKVEFLVSFYNNEISEKSEIFDDQFSVERPDGSNFTLKIRSTKLEDSAMYFCASSMDREVYGYTFGSGTRLTVV.

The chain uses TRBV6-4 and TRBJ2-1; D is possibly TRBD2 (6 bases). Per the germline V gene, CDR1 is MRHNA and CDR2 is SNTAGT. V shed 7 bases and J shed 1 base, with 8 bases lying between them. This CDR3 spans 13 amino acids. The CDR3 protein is CASMSGSYNEQFF. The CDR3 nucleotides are TGTGCCAGCATGAGCGGGTCCTACAATGAGCAGTTCTTC.

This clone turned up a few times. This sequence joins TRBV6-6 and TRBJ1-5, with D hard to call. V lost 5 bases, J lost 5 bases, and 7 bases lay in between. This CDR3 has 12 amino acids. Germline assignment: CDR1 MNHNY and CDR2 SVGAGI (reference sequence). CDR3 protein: CASSKRDQPQHF. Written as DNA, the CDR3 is TGTGCCAGCAGTAAGCGAGATCAGCCCCAGCATTTT.

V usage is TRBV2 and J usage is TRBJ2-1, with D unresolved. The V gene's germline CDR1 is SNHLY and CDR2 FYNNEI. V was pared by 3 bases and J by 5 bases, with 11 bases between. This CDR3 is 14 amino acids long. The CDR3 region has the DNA TGTGCCAGCAGTGAGACTGGATTAGACAATGAGCAGTTCTTC. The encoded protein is CASSETGLDNEQFF.

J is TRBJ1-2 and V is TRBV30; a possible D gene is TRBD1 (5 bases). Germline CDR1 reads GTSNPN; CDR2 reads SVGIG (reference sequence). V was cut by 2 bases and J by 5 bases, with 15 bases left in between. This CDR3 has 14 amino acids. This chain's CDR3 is CAWSTAGIGYGYTF. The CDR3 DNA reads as TGTGCCTGGAGTACAGCAGGGATTGGGTATGGCTACACCTTC. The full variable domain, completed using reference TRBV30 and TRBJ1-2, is SQTIHQWPATLVQPVGSPLSLECTVEGTSNPNLYWYRQAAGRGLQLLFYSVGIGQISSEVPQNLSASRPQDRQFILSSKKLLLSDSGFYLCAWSTAGIGYGYTFGSGTRLTVV.

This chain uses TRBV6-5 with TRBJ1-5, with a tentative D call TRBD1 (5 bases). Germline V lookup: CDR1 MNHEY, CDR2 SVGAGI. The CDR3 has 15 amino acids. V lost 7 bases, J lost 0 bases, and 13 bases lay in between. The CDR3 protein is CASTKEGRSNQPQHF. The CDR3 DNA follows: TGTGCCAGCACCAAGGAGGGACGTAGCAATCAGCCCCAGCATTTT.

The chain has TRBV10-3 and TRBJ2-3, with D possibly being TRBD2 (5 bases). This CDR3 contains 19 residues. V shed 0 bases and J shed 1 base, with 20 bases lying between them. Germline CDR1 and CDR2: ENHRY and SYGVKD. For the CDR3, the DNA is TGTGCCATCAGTGAGTCTCCCAGCGGAGAAATACTAGGCACAGATACGCAGTATTTT. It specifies CAISESPSGEILGTDTQYF.

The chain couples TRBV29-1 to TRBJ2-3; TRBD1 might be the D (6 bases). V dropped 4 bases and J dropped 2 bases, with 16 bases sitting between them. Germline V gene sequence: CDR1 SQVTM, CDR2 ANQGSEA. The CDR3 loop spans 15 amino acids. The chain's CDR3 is CSVVTGSSNTDTQYF. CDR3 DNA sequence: TGCAGCGTTGTTACAGGGTCTTCCAACACAGATACGCAGTATTTT.

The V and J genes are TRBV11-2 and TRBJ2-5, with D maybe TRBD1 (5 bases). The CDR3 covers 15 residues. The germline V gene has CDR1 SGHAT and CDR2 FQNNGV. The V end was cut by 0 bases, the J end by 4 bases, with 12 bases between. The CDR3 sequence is CASSLETRARETQYF. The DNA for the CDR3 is TGTGCCAGCAGCTTAGAGACCAGGGCCCGAGAGACCCAGTACTTC.

This chain's CDR3 is CASSYSIHNNPTDTQYF. The CDR3 DNA is TGTGCCAGCAGTTACTCGATACACAATAACCCTACAGATACGCAGTATTTT. The rearrangement links TRBV6-2 or TRBV6-3 to TRBJ2-3; D is ambiguous. The V gene's germline CDR1 is MNHEY and CDR2 SVGEGT. V gave up 0 bases and J gave up 3 bases, with 16 bases separating them. This CDR3 region has 17 residues.

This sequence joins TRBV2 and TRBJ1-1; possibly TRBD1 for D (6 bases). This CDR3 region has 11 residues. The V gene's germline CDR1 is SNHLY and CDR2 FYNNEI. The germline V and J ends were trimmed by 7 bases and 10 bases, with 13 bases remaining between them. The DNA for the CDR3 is TGTGCCAGCAAATCGGGGGGCGTAGCTTTCTTT. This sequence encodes CASKSGGVAFF.

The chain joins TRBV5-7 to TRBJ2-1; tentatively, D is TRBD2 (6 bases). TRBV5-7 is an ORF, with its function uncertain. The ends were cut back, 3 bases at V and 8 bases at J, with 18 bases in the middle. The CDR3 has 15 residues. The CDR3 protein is CASSSRETSFDEQFF. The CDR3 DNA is TGTGCCAGCAGCTCGAGGGAGACTAGTTTCGATGAGCAGTTCTTC.

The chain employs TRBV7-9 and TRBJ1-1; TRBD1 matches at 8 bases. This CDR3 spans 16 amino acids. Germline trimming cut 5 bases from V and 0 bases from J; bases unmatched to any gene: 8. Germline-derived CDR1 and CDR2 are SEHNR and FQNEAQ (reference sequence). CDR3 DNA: TGTGCCAGCAGCACCGGACAGGGCCCTATGAACACTGAAGCTTTCTTT. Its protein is CASSTGQGPMNTEAFF.

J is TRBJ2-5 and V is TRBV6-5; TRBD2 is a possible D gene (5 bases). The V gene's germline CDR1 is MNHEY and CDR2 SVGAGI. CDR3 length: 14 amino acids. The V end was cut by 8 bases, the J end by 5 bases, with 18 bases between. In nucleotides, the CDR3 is TGTGCCAGCTCGAAGAGGGAGCTTTTGGAGACCCAGTACTTC. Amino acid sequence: CASSKRELLETQYF.

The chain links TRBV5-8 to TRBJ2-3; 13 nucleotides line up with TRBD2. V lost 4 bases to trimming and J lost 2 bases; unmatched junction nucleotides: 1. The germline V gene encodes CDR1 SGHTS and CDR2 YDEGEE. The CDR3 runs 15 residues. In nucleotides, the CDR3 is TGTGCCAGCAGCACTAGCGGGGGGGTCACAGATACGCAGTATTTT. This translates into CASSTSGGVTDTQYF.

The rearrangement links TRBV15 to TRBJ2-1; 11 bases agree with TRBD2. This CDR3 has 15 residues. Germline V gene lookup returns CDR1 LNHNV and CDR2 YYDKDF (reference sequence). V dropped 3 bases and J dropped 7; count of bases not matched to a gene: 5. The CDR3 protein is CATSRIAGGRNEQFF. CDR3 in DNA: TGTGCCACCAGCAGGATAGCGGGGGGGCGGAATGAGCAGTTCTTC.

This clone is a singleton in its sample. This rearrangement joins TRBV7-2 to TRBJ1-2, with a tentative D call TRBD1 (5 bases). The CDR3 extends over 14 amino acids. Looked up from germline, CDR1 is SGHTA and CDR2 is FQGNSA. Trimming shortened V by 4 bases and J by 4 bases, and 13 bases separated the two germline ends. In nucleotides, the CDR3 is TGTGCCAGCAGCTACGACTCAGGGATCTATGGCTACACCTTC. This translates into CASSYDSGIYGYTF.

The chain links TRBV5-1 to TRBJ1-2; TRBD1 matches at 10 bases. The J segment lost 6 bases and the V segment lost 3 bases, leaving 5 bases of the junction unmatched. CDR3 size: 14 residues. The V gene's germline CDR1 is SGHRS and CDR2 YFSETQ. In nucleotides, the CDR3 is TGCGCCAGCAGCTCTCGACAGGGGGCTAATGGCTACACCTTC. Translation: CASSSRQGANGYTF.

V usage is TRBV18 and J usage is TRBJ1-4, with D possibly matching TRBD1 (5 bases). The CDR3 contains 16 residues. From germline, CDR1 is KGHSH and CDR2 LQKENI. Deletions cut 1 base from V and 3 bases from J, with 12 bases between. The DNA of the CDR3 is TGTGCCAGCTCACCACGGGGCCAGGCTCCTAATGAAAAACTGTTTTTT. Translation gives CASSPRGQAPNEKLFF.